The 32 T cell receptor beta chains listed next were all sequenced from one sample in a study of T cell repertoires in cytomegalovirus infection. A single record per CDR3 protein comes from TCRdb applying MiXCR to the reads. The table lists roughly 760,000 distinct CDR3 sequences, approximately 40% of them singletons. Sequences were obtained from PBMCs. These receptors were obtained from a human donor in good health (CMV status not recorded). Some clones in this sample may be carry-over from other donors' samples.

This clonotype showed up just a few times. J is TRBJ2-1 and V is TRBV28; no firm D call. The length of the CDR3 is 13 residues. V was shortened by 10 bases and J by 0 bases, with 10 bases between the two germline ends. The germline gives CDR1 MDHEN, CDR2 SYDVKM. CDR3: CATISGSYNEQFF. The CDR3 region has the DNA TGTGCCACCATATCAGGCTCCTACAATGAGCAGTTCTTC.

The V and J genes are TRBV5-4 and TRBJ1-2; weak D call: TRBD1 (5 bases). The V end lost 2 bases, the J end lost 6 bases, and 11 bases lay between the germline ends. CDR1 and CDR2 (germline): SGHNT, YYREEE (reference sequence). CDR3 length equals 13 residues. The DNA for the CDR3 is TGTGCCAGCAGCTTTCCCAGGGAAGATGGCTACACCTTC. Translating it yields CASSFPREDGYTF.

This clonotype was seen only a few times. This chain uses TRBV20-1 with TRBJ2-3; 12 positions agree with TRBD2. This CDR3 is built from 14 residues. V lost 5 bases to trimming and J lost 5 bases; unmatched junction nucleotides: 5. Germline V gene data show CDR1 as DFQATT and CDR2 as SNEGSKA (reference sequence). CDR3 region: CSADPGLAGDTQYF. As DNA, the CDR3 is TGCAGTGCTGATCCGGGACTAGCGGGAGATACGCAGTATTTT.

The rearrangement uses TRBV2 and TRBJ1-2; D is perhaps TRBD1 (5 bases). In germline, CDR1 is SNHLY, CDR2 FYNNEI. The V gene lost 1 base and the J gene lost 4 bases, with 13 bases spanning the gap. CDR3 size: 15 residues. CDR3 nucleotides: TGTGCCAGCAGTGAAGGATTAGGGGCTGGCTATGGCTACACCTTC. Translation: CASSEGLGAGYGYTF.

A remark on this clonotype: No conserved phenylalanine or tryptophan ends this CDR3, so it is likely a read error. The CDR3 nucleotides read TGTGCCAGCAGTGAATGGGGGGCTAACTACGAGCAGTACTTA. Its protein is CASSEWGANYEQYL. The chain combines TRBV25-1 with TRBJ2-7; either TRBD1 or TRBD2 may supply D (6 bases each). The V gene's germline CDR1 is MGHDK and CDR2 SYGVNS. The V and J ends lost 1 base and 3 bases respectively, with 10 bases between them. The CDR3 contains 14 residues.

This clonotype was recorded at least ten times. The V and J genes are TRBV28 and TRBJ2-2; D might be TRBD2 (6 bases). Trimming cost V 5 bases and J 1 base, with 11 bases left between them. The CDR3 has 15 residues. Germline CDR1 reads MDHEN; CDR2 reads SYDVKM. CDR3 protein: CASSPAGGNTGELFF. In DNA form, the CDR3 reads TGTGCCAGCAGTCCCGCCGGGGGGAACACCGGGGAGCTGTTTTTT.

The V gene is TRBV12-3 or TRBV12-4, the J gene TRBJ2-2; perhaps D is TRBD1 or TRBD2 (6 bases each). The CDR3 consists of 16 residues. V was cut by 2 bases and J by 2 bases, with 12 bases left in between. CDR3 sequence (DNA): TGTGCCAGCAGTTTAATTCCGGGGGCCAACACCGGGGAGCTGTTTTTT. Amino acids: CASSLIPGANTGELFF.

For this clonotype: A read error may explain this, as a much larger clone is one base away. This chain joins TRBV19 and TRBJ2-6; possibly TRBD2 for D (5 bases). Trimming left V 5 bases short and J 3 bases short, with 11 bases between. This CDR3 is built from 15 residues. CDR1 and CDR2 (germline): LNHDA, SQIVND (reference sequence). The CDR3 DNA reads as TGTGCCAGTAGTGTGAGGGTGTATGGGGCCAACGTCCTGACTTTC. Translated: CASSVRVYGANVLTF.

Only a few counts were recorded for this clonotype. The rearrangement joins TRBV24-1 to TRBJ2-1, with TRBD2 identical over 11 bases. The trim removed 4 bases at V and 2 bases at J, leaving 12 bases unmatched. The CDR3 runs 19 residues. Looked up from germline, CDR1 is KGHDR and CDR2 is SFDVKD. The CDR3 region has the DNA TGTGCCACCAGTGACCGGGGGGTGACTAGCGGGGCTGCCTACAATGAGCAGTTCTTC. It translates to CATSDRGVTSGAAYNEQFF.

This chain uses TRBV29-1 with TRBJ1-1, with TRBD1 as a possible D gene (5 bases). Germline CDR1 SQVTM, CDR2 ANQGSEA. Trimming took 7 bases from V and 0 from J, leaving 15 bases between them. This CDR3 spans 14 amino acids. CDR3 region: CSAGIQGMNTEAFF. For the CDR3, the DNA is TGCAGCGCTGGGATCCAGGGTATGAACACTGAAGCTTTCTTT.

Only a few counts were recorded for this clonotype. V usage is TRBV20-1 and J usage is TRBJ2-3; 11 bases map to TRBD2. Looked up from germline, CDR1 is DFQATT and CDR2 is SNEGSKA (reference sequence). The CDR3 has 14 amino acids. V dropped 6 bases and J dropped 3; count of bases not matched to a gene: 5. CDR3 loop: CSAPLAGGTDTQYF. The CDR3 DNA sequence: TGCAGTGCGCCTCTAGCGGGGGGAACAGATACGCAGTATTTT.

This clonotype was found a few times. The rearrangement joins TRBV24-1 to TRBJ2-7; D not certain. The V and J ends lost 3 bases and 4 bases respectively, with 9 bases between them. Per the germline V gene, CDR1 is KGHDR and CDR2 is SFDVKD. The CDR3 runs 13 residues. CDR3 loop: CATSDPRTYEQYF. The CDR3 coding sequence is TGTGCCACCAGTGATCCCCGGACGTACGAGCAGTACTTC.

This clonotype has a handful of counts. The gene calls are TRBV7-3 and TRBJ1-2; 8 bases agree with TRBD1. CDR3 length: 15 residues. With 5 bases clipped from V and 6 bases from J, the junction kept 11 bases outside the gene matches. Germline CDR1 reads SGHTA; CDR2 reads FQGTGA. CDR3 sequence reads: CASSSTGGGSDGYTF. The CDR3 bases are TGTGCCAGCAGCAGCACAGGGGGGGGTTCGGATGGCTACACCTTC. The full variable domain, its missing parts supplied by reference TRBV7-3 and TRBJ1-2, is GAGVSQTPSNKVTEKGKYVELRCDPISGHTALYWYRQSLGQGPEFLIYFQGTGAADDSGLPNDRFFAVRPEGSVSTLKIQRTERGDSAVYLCASSSTGGGSDGYTFGSGTRLTVV.

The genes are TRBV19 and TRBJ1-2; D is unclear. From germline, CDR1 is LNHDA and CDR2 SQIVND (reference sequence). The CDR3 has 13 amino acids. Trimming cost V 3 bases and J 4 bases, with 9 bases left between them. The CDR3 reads CASSIGPFYGYTF. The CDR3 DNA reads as TGTGCCAGTAGTATCGGGCCGTTCTATGGCTACACCTTC.

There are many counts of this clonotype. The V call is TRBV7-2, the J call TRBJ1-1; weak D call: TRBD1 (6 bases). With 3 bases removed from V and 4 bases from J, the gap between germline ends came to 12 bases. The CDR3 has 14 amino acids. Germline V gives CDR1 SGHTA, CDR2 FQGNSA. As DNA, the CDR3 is TGTGCCAGCAGCTTCACGGGGGCGATCACTGAAGCTTTCTTT. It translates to CASSFTGAITEAFF.

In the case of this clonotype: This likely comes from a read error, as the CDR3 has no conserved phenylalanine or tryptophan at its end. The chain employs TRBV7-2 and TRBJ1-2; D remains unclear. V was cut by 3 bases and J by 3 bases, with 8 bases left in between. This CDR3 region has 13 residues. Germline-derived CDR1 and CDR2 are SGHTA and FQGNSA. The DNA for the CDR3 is TGTGCCAGCAGCTTGGGTGGGGACTATGGCTACACCTTA. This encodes CASSLGGDYGYTL.

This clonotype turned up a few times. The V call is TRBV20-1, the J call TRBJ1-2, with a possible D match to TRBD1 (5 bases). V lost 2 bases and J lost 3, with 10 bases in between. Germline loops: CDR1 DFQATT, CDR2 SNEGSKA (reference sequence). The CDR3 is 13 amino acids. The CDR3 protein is CSARRQNHYGYTF. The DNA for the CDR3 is TGCAGTGCTAGAAGACAGAACCACTATGGCTACACCTTC.

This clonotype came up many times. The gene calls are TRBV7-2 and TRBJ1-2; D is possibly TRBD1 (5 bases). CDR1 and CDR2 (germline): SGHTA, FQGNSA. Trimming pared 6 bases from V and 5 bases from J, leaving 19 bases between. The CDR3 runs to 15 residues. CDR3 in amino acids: CASRHGTADPYGYTF. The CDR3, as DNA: TGTGCCAGCAGACACGGGACCGCAGACCCGTATGGCTACACCTTC.

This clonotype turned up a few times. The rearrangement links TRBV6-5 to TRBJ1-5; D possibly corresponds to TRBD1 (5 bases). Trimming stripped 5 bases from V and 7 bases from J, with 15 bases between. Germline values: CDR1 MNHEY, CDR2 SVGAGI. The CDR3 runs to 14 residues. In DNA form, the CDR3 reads TGTGCCAGCAGTCCGGGGCTATCGGGGCAGCCCCAGCATTTT. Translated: CASSPGLSGQPQHF.

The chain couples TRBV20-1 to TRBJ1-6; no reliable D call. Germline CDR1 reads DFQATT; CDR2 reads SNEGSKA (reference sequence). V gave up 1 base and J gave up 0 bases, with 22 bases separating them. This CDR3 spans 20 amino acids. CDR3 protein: CSARGPPGRTRSSYNSPLHF. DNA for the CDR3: TGCAGTGCTAGAGGTCCCCCGGGGAGAACCAGGAGCTCCTATAATTCACCCCTCCACTTT.

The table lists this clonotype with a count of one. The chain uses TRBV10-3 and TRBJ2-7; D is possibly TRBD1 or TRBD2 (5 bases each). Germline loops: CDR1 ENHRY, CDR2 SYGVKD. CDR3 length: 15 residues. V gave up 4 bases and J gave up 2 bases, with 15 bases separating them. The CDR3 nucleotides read TGTGCCATCAGTGGATCTGGGACCCCTGCCTACGAGCAGTACTTC. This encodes CAISGSGTPAYEQYF.

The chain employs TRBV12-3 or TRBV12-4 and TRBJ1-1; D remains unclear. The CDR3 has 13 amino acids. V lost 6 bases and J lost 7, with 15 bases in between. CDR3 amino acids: CASRPTDSVEAFF. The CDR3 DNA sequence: TGTGCCAGCAGACCAACGGATTCAGTTGAAGCTTTCTTT.

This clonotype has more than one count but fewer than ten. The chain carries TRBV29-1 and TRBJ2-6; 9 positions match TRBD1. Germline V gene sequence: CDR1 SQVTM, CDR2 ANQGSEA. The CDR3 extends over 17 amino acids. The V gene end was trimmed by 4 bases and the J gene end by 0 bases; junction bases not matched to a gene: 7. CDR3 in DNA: TGCAGCGTTGGAGGGGACAGGGTCCTCTCTGGGGCCAACGTCCTGACTTTC. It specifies CSVGGDRVLSGANVLTF.

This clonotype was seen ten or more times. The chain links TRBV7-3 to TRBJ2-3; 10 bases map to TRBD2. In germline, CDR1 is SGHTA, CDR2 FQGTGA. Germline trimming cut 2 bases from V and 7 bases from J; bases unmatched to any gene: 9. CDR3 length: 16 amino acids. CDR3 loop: CASSLGASGGRNTQYF. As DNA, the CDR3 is TGTGCCAGCAGCTTAGGTGCTAGCGGGGGTAGGAATACGCAGTATTTT.

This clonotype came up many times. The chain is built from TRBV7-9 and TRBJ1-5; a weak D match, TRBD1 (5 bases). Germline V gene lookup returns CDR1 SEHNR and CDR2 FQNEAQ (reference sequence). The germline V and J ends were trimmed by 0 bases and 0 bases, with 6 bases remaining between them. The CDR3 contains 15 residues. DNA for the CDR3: TGTGCCAGCAGCTTAGCAGGGGATAGCAATCAGCCCCAGCATTTT. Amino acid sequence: CASSLAGDSNQPQHF. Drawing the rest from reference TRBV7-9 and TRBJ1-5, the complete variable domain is DTGVSQNPRHKITKRGQNVTFRCDPISEHNRLYWYRQTLGQGPEFLTYFQNEAQLEKSRLLSDRFSAERPKGSFSTLEIQRTEQGDSAMYLCASSLAGDSNQPQHFGDGTRLSIL.

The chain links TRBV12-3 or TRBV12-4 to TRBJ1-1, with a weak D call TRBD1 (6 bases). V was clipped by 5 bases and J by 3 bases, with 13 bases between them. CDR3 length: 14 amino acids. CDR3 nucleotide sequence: TGTGCCAGCAGTCCCAATACAGGGCACACTGAAGCTTTCTTT. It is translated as CASSPNTGHTEAFF.

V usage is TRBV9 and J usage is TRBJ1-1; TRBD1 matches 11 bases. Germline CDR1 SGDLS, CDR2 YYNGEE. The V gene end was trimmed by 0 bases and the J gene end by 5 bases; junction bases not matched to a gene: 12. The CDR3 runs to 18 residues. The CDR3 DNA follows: TGTGCCAGCAGCGTAGAAGGGACAGGGGGTGGAAAGGTGACTGAAGCTTTCTTT. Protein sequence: CASSVEGTGGGKVTEAFF.

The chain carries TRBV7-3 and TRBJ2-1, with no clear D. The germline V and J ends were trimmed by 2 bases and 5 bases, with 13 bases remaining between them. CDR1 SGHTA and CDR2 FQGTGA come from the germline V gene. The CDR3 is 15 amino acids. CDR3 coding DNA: TGTGCCAGCAGCTTATCGGCGTCCGGAGACAATGAGCAGTTCTTC. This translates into CASSLSASGDNEQFF.

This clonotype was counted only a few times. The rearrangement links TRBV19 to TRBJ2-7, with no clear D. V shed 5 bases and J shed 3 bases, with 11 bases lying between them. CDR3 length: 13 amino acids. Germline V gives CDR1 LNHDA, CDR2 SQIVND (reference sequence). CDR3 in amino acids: CASSVADLYEQYF. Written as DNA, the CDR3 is TGTGCCAGTAGTGTTGCAGATCTCTACGAGCAGTACTTC.

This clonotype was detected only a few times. The chain's CDR3 is CSARDRGTGGYGYTF. CDR3 sequence (DNA): TGCAGTGCTAGAGATCGAGGGACAGGGGGCTATGGCTACACCTTC. This chain links TRBV20-1 with TRBJ1-2, with 11 bases that match TRBD1. After removal of 0 bases from V and 4 bases from J, the junction contained 4 bases not matched to a gene. The CDR3 is 15 residues long. Germline V gene lookup returns CDR1 DFQATT and CDR2 SNEGSKA (reference sequence).

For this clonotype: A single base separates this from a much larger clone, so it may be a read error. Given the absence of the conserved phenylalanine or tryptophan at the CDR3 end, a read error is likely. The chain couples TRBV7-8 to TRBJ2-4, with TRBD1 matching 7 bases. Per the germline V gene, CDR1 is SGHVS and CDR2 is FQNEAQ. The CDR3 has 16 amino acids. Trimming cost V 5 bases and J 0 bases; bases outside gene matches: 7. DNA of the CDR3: TGTGCCAGCAGCCCGCAAAGGGGGCTAGCCAAAAACATTCAGTACTTA. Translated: CASSPQRGLAKNIQYL.

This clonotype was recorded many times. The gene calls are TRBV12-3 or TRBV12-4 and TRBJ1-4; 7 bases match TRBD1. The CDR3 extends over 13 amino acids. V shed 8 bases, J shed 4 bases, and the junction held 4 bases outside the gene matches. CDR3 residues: CASAGQVNEKLFF. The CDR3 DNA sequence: TGTGCCAGCGCAGGACAGGTTAATGAAAAACTGTTTTTT.